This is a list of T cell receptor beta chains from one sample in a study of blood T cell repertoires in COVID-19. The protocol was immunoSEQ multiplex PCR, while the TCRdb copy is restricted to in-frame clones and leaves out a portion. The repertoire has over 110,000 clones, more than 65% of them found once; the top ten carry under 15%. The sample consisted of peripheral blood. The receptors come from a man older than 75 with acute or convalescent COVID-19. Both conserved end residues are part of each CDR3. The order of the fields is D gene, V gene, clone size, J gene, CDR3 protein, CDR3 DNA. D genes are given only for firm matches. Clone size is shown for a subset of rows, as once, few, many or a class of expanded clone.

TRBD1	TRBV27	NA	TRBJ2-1	CASSGTAAWVPNEQFF	TGTGCCAGCAGTGGGACAGCCGCGTGGGTACCCAATGAGCAGTTCTTC
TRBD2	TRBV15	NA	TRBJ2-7	CATSRGPGLGYEQYF	TGTGCCACCAGCAGAGGTCCGGGACTAGGATACGAGCAGTACTTC
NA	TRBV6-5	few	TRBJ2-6	CASSPSDSGANVLTF	TGTGCCAGCAGTCCCAGCGACTCTGGGGCCAACGTCCTGACTTTC
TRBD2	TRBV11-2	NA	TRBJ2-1	CASSFTTSGEQFF	TGTGCCAGCAGCTTCACGACTAGCGGGGAGCAGTTCTTC
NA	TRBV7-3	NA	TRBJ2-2	CASSVTGAGELFF	TGTGCCAGCAGCGTTACGGGGGCCGGGGAGCTGTTTTTT
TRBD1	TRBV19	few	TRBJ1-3	CASRTGTGSGNTIYF	TGTGCCAGTAGAACCGGGACAGGGAGTGGAAACACCATATATTTT
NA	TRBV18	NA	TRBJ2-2	CASSPLQDGELFF	TGTGCCAGCTCACCTCTTCAGGATGGGGAGCTGTTTTTT
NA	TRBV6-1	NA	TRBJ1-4	CASSERGATRKLFF	TGTGCCAGCAGTGAAAGAGGAGCGACGAGAAAACTGTTTTTT
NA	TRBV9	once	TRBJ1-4	CASSATGGEAEKLFF	TGTGCCAGCAGCGCGACGGGTGGGGAGGCGGAAAAACTGTTTTTT
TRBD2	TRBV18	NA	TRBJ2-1	CASSPRLAGKSYNEQFF	TGTGCCAGCTCACCAAGGCTAGCGGGGAAGTCCTACAATGAGCAGTTCTTC
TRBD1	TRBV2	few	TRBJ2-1	CASSGQGASEQFF	TGTGCCAGCAGTGGACAGGGAGCAAGTGAGCAGTTCTTC
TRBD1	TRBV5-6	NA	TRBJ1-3	CASSQVPGQVSGNTIYF	TGTGCCAGCAGCCAGGTTCCGGGACAGGTCTCTGGAAACACCATATATTTT
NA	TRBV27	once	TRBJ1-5	CASSPRFGNQPQHF	TGTGCCAGCAGCCCCCGGTTCGGCAATCAGCCCCAGCATTTT
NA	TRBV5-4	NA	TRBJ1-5	CASSFSGEQPQHF	TGTGCCAGCAGCTTTAGTGGGGAGCAGCCCCAGCATTTT
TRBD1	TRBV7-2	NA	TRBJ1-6	CASSFKGQGNSPLHF	TGTGCCAGCAGCTTTAAGGGACAGGGGAATTCACCCCTCCACTTT
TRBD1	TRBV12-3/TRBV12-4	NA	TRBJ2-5	CASRKQGKTQYF	TGTGCCAGCAGGAAACAGGGGAAGACCCAGTACTTC
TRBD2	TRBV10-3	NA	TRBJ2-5	CAISGGGETQYF	TGTGCCATCAGTGGGGGGGGAGAGACCCAGTACTTC
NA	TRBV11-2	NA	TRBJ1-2	CASSWGGKSYGYTF	TGTGCCAGCAGCTGGGGGGGAAAGTCTTATGGCTACACCTTC
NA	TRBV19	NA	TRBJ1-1	CASSIGVGLRPRNTEAFF	TGTGCCAGTAGTATAGGAGTAGGACTAAGACCAAGAAACACTGAAGCTTTCTTT
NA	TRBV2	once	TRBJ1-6	CASSASGGGLGPPLHF	TGTGCCAGCAGTGCCTCCGGGGGGGGGCTTGGGCCACCCCTCCACTTT
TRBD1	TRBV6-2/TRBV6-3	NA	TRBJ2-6	CASSTGVGANVLTF	TGTGCCAGCAGCACAGGGGTTGGGGCCAACGTCCTGACTTTC
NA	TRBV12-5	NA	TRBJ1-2	CASGTGANYGYTF	TGTGCTAGTGGTACAGGCGCAAACTATGGCTACACCTTC
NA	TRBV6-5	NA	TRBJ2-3	CASRIPGGTDTQYF	TGTGCCAGCAGGATACCTGGGGGGACAGATACGCAGTATTTT
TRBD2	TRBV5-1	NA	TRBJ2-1	CASSLGWTSVGNEQFF	TGCGCCAGCAGCTTGGGCTGGACTAGCGTTGGCAATGAGCAGTTCTTC
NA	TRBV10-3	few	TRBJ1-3	CATATVPGNTIYF	TGTGCCACCGCGACAGTCCCTGGAAACACCATATATTTT
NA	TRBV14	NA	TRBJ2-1	CASSLRPRGEQFF	TGTGCCAGCAGCCTCCGACCCAGAGGTGAGCAGTTCTTC
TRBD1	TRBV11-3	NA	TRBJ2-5	CASSLGTGPQETQYF	TGTGCCAGCAGCTTGGGGACAGGTCCCCAAGAGACCCAGTACTTC
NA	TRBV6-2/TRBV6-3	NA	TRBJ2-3	CASSYLLGYTDTQYF	TGTGCCAGCAGTTACCTCCTAGGCTACACAGATACGCAGTATTTT
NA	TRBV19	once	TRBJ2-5	CASKLAGGQTQYF	TGTGCCAGTAAACTAGCTGGGGGTCAGACCCAGTACTTC
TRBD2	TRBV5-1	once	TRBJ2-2	CASSSSLLAGGINTGELFF	TGCGCCAGCAGCTCCTCTTTACTAGCGGGGGGGATAAACACCGGGGAGCTGTTTTTT
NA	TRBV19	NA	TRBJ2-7	CASSIETRGRDEQYF	TGTGCCAGTAGTATTGAGACAAGGGGTCGGGACGAGCAGTACTTC
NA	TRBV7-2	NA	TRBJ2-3	CASSLTTATDTQYF	TGTGCCAGCAGCCTTACGACAGCTACAGATACGCAGTATTTT
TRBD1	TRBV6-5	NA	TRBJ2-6	CASRNDRAGANVLTF	TGTGCCAGCAGAAATGACAGGGCCGGGGCCAACGTCCTGACTTTC
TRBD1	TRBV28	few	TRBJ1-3	CASSLFVTGAGNTIYF	TGTGCCAGCAGTTTGTTTGTCACAGGGGCTGGAAACACCATATATTTT
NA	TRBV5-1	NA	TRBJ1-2	CASSLAEQGWSGYTF	TGCGCCAGCAGCTTGGCCGAACAGGGATGGAGTGGCTACACCTTC
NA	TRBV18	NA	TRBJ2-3	CASSDGQSASDTQYF	TGTGCCAGTTCAGATGGACAGAGTGCTTCAGATACGCAGTATTTT
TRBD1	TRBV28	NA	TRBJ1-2	CASSQTTGSYGYTF	TGTGCCAGCAGTCAGACGACAGGGAGCTATGGCTACACCTTC